Listed below are T cell receptor beta chains from one sample, sequenced in a study of T-cell reconstitution after alpha-beta-depleted transplantation in children. TCRdb re-analysed the PCR reads in MiXCR, keeping a single row per CDR3 protein. Of 490,000 or so distinct CDR3 sequences in the sample, 12% were seen once. The material sequenced was PBMCs from the stem cell graft donor, taken from the stem cell graft. The receptors come from a human donor who donated a stem cell graft to a child with combined immunodeficiency. CDR3s include the opening cysteine and the closing phenylalanine or tryptophan. Each record gives: D gene, CDR3 length, V gene, clone size, J gene, CDR3 DNA, CDR3 protein. A D gene is named only where the DNA matches it firmly. For some rows the clone size is stated as once, few or many, or as a class when expanded; others skip it.

d_call: NA
cdr3_length: 15
v_call: TRBV3-1
clone_size: NA
j_call: TRBJ2-7
cdr3_nt: TGTGCCAGCAGCCGGCTCGTGACGGGATTCTCCGAGCAGTACTTC
cdr3_aa: CASSRLVTGFSEQYF

d_call: NA
cdr3_length: 15
v_call: TRBV20-1
clone_size: few
j_call: TRBJ1-2
cdr3_nt: TGCAGTGCTAGGGCCCTGGGACAAGGGCAGGGTGGCTACACCTTC
cdr3_aa: CSARALGQGQGGYTF

d_call: TRBD2
cdr3_length: 17
v_call: TRBV6-5
clone_size: NA
j_call: TRBJ2-2
cdr3_nt: TGTGCCAGCAGCACTCGGGGGGGGCTAGCGGGAAGTGGGGAGCTGTTTTTT
cdr3_aa: CASSTRGGLAGSGELFF

d_call: NA
cdr3_length: 15
v_call: TRBV10-3
clone_size: many
j_call: TRBJ2-2
cdr3_nt: TGTGCCATCAGTGGTCGGCAGTCGAACACCGGGGAGCTGTTTTTT
cdr3_aa: CAISGRQSNTGELFF

d_call: NA
cdr3_length: 15
v_call: TRBV7-2
clone_size: NA
j_call: TRBJ1-5
cdr3_nt: TGTGCCAGCAGCTTGTCTCGGTGGGGCAATCAGCCCCAGCATTTT
cdr3_aa: CASSLSRWGNQPQHF

d_call: NA
cdr3_length: 14
v_call: TRBV5-5
clone_size: NA
j_call: TRBJ2-1
cdr3_nt: TGTGCCAGCAGCGCCGCCTGGGCGCACAATGAGCAGTTCTTC
cdr3_aa: CASSAAWAHNEQFF

d_call: NA
cdr3_length: 14
v_call: TRBV20-1
clone_size: NA
j_call: TRBJ2-7
cdr3_nt: TGCAGTGCTAGAGGGGGGTTTGCGTCCTACGAGCAGTACTTC
cdr3_aa: CSARGGFASYEQYF

d_call: NA
cdr3_length: 12
v_call: TRBV20-1
clone_size: NA
j_call: TRBJ2-7
cdr3_nt: TGCAGTGCTAGCGACAGCTCCTACGAGCAGTACTTC
cdr3_aa: CSASDSSYEQYF

d_call: TRBD1
cdr3_length: 14
v_call: TRBV12-3/TRBV12-4
clone_size: NA
j_call: TRBJ1-2
cdr3_nt: TGTGCCAGCAGCTCCCGACAGGGGGTAGATGGCTACACCTTC
cdr3_aa: CASSSRQGVDGYTF

d_call: TRBD1
cdr3_length: 14
v_call: TRBV12-3/TRBV12-4
clone_size: many
j_call: TRBJ2-5
cdr3_nt: TGTGCCAGCAGTCCTACAGGGGTTAGAGAGACCCAGTACTTC
cdr3_aa: CASSPTGVRETQYF

d_call: NA
cdr3_length: 11
v_call: TRBV30
clone_size: NA
j_call: TRBJ2-3
cdr3_nt: TGTGCCTGGACCCACTGGGATACGCAGTATTTT
cdr3_aa: CAWTHWDTQYF

d_call: NA
cdr3_length: 15
v_call: TRBV7-3
clone_size: few
j_call: TRBJ2-3
cdr3_nt: TGTGCCAGCAGCTCAGGACTGGCTTTGGCAGATACGCAGTATTTT
cdr3_aa: CASSSGLALADTQYF

d_call: NA
cdr3_length: 11
v_call: TRBV29-1
clone_size: NA
j_call: TRBJ2-3
cdr3_nt: TGCAGCGCTGAGGCCACAGATACGCAGTATTTT
cdr3_aa: CSAEATDTQYF

d_call: NA
cdr3_length: 12
v_call: TRBV30
clone_size: NA
j_call: TRBJ1-2
cdr3_nt: TGTGCCTGGACCTCCCCCGGCCGAAGCTACACCTTC
cdr3_aa: CAWTSPGRSYTF

d_call: TRBD2
cdr3_length: 14
v_call: TRBV7-9
clone_size: NA
j_call: TRBJ2-7
cdr3_nt: TGTGCCAGCACCCCTATGGGGGGGGTCTACGAGCAGTACTTC
cdr3_aa: CASTPMGGVYEQYF

d_call: TRBD2
cdr3_length: 15
v_call: TRBV7-2
clone_size: few
j_call: TRBJ2-1
cdr3_nt: TGTGCCAGCAGCAGAGAGCTAGCGGGAGAAAAGGATGCGTTCTTC
cdr3_aa: CASSRELAGEKDAFF

d_call: NA
cdr3_length: 14
v_call: TRBV29-1
clone_size: NA
j_call: TRBJ2-1
cdr3_nt: TGCAGCGTTGAGGGAAAAGGGTCCTACAATGAGCAGTTCTTC
cdr3_aa: CSVEGKGSYNEQFF

d_call: TRBD2
cdr3_length: 16
v_call: TRBV9
clone_size: NA
j_call: TRBJ2-1
cdr3_nt: TGTGCCAGCAGCACTAGCGGGGGGAGCTCCTACAATGAGCAGTTCTTC
cdr3_aa: CASSTSGGSSYNEQFF

d_call: TRBD2
cdr3_length: 16
v_call: TRBV18
clone_size: NA
j_call: TRBJ2-3
cdr3_nt: TGTGCCAGCTCACCGGCGATCGGGGGGGCCAGAGATACGCAGTATTTT
cdr3_aa: CASSPAIGGARDTQYF

d_call: NA
cdr3_length: 15
v_call: TRBV10-3
clone_size: once
j_call: TRBJ2-5
cdr3_nt: TGTGCCATCAGTGGCAAAACAGGCCCCCAAGAGACCCAGTACTTC
cdr3_aa: CAISGKTGPQETQYF

d_call: NA
cdr3_length: 15
v_call: TRBV4-3
clone_size: NA
j_call: TRBJ2-7
cdr3_nt: TGCGCCAGCAGCCAAGACCGTCACGCAGCCTACGAGCAGTACTTC
cdr3_aa: CASSQDRHAAYEQYF

d_call: NA
cdr3_length: 12
v_call: TRBV6-5
clone_size: many
j_call: TRBJ1-1
cdr3_nt: TGTGCCAGCGCCCGACAGGCTGGGGAAGCTTTCTTT
cdr3_aa: CASARQAGEAFF

d_call: TRBD2
cdr3_length: 15
v_call: TRBV12-3/TRBV12-4
clone_size: NA
j_call: TRBJ2-1
cdr3_nt: TGTGCCAGCAGTTTGAGGCTAGCGGGAGTCGGGGAGCAGTTCTTC
cdr3_aa: CASSLRLAGVGEQFF

d_call: NA
cdr3_length: 14
v_call: TRBV5-1
clone_size: many
j_call: TRBJ2-7
cdr3_nt: TGCGCCAGCAGCTTAACGGGTTGGGGCTACGAGCAGTACTTC
cdr3_aa: CASSLTGWGYEQYF

d_call: TRBD1
cdr3_length: 16
v_call: TRBV4-3
clone_size: many
j_call: TRBJ2-7
cdr3_nt: TGCGCCAGCAGCCAAGATGGGGACAGGAGATACTACGAGCAGTACTTC
cdr3_aa: CASSQDGDRRYYEQYF

d_call: TRBD2
cdr3_length: 16
v_call: TRBV20-1
clone_size: many
j_call: TRBJ2-2
cdr3_nt: TGCAGTGCTAGACTAGCGGGAGCCTTGAACACCGGGGAGCTGTTTTTT
cdr3_aa: CSARLAGALNTGELFF

d_call: NA
cdr3_length: 14
v_call: TRBV20-1
clone_size: many
j_call: TRBJ2-3
cdr3_nt: TGCAGTGCTAGTGAGAGAGGTGGCACAGATACGCAGTATTTT
cdr3_aa: CSASERGGTDTQYF

d_call: TRBD1
cdr3_length: 14
v_call: TRBV9
clone_size: many
j_call: TRBJ1-6
cdr3_nt: TGTGCCAGCAGCCCTGGGACAGGGAATTCACCCCTCCACTTT
cdr3_aa: CASSPGTGNSPLHF

d_call: NA
cdr3_length: 17
v_call: TRBV20-1
clone_size: NA
j_call: TRBJ2-2
cdr3_nt: TGCAGTGCTAGTTCCCCAAGGGCTAGAGGCGACACCGGGGAGCTGTTTTTT
cdr3_aa: CSASSPRARGDTGELFF

d_call: TRBD2
cdr3_length: 13
v_call: TRBV12-3/TRBV12-4
clone_size: many
j_call: TRBJ2-3
cdr3_nt: TGTGCCAGCACACTAGCGGGAGGAGATACGCAGTATTTT
cdr3_aa: CASTLAGGDTQYF

d_call: TRBD1
cdr3_length: 14
v_call: TRBV6-2/TRBV6-3
clone_size: many
j_call: TRBJ2-7
cdr3_nt: TGTGCCAGCAGTTACGCCGGGACAGGGTACGAGCAGTACTTC
cdr3_aa: CASSYAGTGYEQYF